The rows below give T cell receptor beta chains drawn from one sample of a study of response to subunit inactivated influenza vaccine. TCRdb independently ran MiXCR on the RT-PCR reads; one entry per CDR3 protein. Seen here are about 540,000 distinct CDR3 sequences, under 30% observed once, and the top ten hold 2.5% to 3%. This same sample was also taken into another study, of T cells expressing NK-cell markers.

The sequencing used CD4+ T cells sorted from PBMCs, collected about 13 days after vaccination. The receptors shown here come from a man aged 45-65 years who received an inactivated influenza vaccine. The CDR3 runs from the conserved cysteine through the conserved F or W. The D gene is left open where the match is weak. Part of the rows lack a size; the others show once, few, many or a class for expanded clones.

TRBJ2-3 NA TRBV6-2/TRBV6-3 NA TGTGCCAGCAACCAGCGCGGGAACCCTAGCACAGATACGCAGTATTTT CASNQRGNPSTDTQYF
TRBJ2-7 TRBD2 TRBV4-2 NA TGTGCCAGCAGCCAGGGACTAGCGGAGCTCTACGAGCAGTACTTC CASSQGLAELYEQYF
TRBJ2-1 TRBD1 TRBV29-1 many TGCAGCGTTGTTGGGACAGGAGAATACAATGAGCAGTTCTTC CSVVGTGEYNEQFF
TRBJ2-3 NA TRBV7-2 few TGTGCCAGCAGCTTGGGGAGAAAAGATACGCAGTATTTT CASSLGRKDTQYF
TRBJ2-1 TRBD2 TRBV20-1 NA TGCAGTGCTCCTCCGGGACTAGATCGTAGTGAGCAGTTCTTC CSAPPGLDRSEQFF
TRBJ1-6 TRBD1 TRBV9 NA TGTGCCAGCAGCGTAGGGGCAGGGGGCAGTTCACCCCTCCACTTT CASSVGAGGSSPLHF
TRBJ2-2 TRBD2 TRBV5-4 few TGTGCCAGCAGCGGGAGGGCAGATTACACCGGGGAGCTGTTTTTT CASSGRADYTGELFF
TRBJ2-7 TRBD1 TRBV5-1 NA TGCGCCAGCAGCTTGGTATACAGGGGCAATTACGAGCAGTACTTC CASSLVYRGNYEQYF
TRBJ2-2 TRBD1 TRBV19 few TGTGCCAGTAGCCGGGGACAGACGAACACCGGGGAGCTGTTTTTT CASSRGQTNTGELFF
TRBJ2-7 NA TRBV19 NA TGTGCCAGTAGGCGGCACCCTCTTCAGGGCCCTGGGGACGAGCAGTACTTC CASRRHPLQGPGDEQYF
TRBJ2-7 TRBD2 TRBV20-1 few TGCAGTGCTAGTGACGGGGGGGCCGGTGAGCAGTACTTC CSASDGGAGEQYF
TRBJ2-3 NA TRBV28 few TGTGCCAGCAGTGGGGGCCACGGATGGGGCACAGATACGCAGTATTTT CASSGGHGWGTDTQYF
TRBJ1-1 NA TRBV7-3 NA TGTGCCAGCAGCTTATCCCCCCTGGACCCAACCCCAGCTCTCTTT CASSLSPLDPTPALF
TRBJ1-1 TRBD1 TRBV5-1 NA TGCGCCAGCAGCCGTGGGACAGAAATGAACACTGAAGCTTTCTTT CASSRGTEMNTEAFF
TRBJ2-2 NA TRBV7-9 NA TGTGCCAGCAGCTGGGGACGGACCACCGGGGAGCTGTTTTTT CASSWGRTTGELFF
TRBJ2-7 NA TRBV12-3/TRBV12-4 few TGTGCCAGCAGTTCTGCTAGATTGTTGTACGAGCAGTACTTC CASSSARLLYEQYF
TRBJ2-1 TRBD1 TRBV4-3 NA TGCGCCAGCAGCCAAGAGGTACAGGGGCTGGTCAATGAGCAGTTCTTC CASSQEVQGLVNEQFF
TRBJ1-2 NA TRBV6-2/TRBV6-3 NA TGTGCCAGCCGGGGCACGCCAAAGGATCCCTATGGCTACACCTTC CASRGTPKDPYGYTF
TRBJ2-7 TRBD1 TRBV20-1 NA TGCAGTGCTAGTGGCAGGGGGTCAGACGAGCAGTACTTC CSASGRGSDEQYF
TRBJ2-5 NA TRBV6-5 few TGTGCCAGCAGTTCCGACTATTCCGGCCAAGAGACCCAGTACTTC CASSSDYSGQETQYF
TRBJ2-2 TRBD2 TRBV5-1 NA TGCGCCAGCAGACCCCAAGCGGGGCCCGGGGAGCTGTTTTTT CASRPQAGPGELFF
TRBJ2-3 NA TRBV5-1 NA TGCGCCAGCAGCTTGGGGACTACACGGTTCACAGATACGCAGTATTTT CASSLGTTRFTDTQYF
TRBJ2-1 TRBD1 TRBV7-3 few TGTGCCTCGGGACAGGACTACAATGAGCAGTTCTTC CASGQDYNEQFF
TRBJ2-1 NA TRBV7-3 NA TGTGCCAGCAGCTTGTACGATAAGGGGGAGCAGTTCTTC CASSLYDKGEQFF
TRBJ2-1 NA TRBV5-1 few TGCGCCAGCAGCTTGGCCACTAGTGTAGGCGATGAGCAGTTCTTC CASSLATSVGDEQFF
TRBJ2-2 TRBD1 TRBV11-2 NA TGTGCCAGCAGCTTAGGTCCAGGGGGCATCGGGGAGCTGTTTTTT CASSLGPGGIGELFF
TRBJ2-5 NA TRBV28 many TGTGCCAGCACCCCCCGCGGTAGCGGAGCGCAAGAGACCCAGTACTTC CASTPRGSGAQETQYF
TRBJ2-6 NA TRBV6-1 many TGTGCCAGCACCTTATCTGGGGCCAACGTCCTGACTTTC CASTLSGANVLTF
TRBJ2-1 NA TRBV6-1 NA TGTGCCAGCAGTCGGTCCGGACAGAATGAGCAGTTCTTC CASSRSGQNEQFF
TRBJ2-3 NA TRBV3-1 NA TGTGCCAGCAGCCAAGCCCTTAGGGCAGATACGCAGTATTTT CASSQALRADTQYF
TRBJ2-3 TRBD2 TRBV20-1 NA TGCAGTGCTACCGGGACTAGCGGGAGTGGGGTTGCAGATACGCAGTATTTT CSATGTSGSGVADTQYF
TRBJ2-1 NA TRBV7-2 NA TGTGCCAGCAGCCCGGAGGGTTTCTACAATGAGCAGTTCTTC CASSPEGFYNEQFF
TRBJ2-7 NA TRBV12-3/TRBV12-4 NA TGTGCCAGCAGTCCCCTGCGAGGACTGACGAGCTCCTACGAGCAGTACTTC CASSPLRGLTSSYEQYF
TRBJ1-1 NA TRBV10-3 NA TGTGCCATCAGTACAGATGGGACTGAAGCTCTCTTT CAISTDGTEALF
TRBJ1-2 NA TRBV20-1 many TGCAGTGCCCGGGGCATGAGGGCCTATGGCTACACCTTC CSARGMRAYGYTF
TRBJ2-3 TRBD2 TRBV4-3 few TGCGCCAGCAGCCCCCTGACTAGCAGTGGCACAGATACGCAGTATTTT CASSPLTSSGTDTQYF
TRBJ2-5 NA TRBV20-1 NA TGCAGTGCTGCGGCGGGGCCGGAGACCCAGTACTTC CSAAAGPETQYF
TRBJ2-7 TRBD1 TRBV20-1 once TGCAGTGCTAGCGCAACGGGACAGGGCACGTACGAGCAGTACTTC CSASATGQGTYEQYF
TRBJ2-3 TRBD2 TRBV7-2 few TGTGCCAGCAGCTTAGCTGGCGGGAGGGCCCAGGGAAGTACGCAGTATTTT CASSLAGGRAQGSTQYF
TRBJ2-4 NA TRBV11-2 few TGTGCCAGCAGCTCTAACAGGAACAGCGACAGAGTAGCCAAAAACATTCAGTACTTC CASSSNRNSDRVAKNIQYF
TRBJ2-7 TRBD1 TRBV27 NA TGTGCCAGCAGTTTTAGTGAGACAGGGGGATACGAGCAGTACTTC CASSFSETGGYEQYF
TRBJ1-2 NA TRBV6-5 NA TGTGCCAGCAGTTCCTCACTCCGAAGTGGGTATGGCTACACCTTC CASSSSLRSGYGYTF
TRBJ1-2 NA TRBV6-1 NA TGTGCCAGCAGAGTATTTGGGGGAGGCTACACCTTC CASRVFGGGYTF
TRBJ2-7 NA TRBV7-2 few TGTGCCAGCAGCTTTGCTGAGGGAAAACAGTACTTC CASSFAEGKQYF
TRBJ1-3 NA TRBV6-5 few TGTGCCAGCAGTTACGCCTCGGGGGCTGGAAACACCATATATTTT CASSYASGAGNTIYF
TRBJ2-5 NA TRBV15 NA TGTGCCACCAGCAGGGGCGCGGAGACCCAGTACTTC CATSRGAETQYF